The present T cell receptor (beta chain) was sequenced within a study of blood T cells in healthy people across ages. Sample-barcoded 5' priming and a J-beta primer mix drove a second PCR of about 6 to 12 cycles. TCRdb re-analysed the 5' RACE reads in MiXCR, keeping a single row per CDR3 protein. Of around 940,000 distinct CDR3 sequences listed, roughly half are singletons. Samples each yielded at least 5 micrograms of total RNA. The TCR comes from a woman aged 55-75 years in good health. Sequencing was performed on blood.

The CDR3 is CASRDTTSSGANVLTF. Written as DNA, the CDR3 is TGTGCCAGCAGAGACACCACTAGCTCTGGGGCCAACGTCCTGACTTTC. The chain links TRBV7-9 to TRBJ2-6, with D maybe TRBD2 (5 bases). The CDR3 is 16 residues long. Trimming took 6 bases from V and 0 from J, leaving 12 bases between them. Germline V gene sequence: CDR1 SEHNR, CDR2 FQNEAQ (reference sequence). The full variable domain, rest sourced from reference TRBV7-9 and TRBJ2-6, is DTGVSQNPRHKITKRGQNVTFRCDPISEHNRLYWYRQTLGQGPEFLTYFQNEAQLEKSRLLSDRFSAERPKGSFSTLEIQRTEQGDSAMYLCASRDTTSSGANVLTFGAGSRLTVL.